This TCR beta chain is drawn from a study of STAT3 mutations in large granular lymphocyte leukemia. The wider study: Roughly half the longitudinally sequenced T-LGLL patients had canonical STAT3 mutations. The study's findings and limits: Clonal expansion was inferred from samples taken at other timepoints. Persisting codominant clonotypes may have hidden a small pathogenic clone. Every T-cell large granular lymphocyte leukemia patient had at least one immunodominant TCR beta clonotype.

A remark on this clone: Its specificity is unknown.

Clones were sequenced by immunoSEQ multiplex PCR, and TCRdb holds only the in-frame ones, with some missing. The sample includes 10,000 to 15,000 clones, about nine tenths of them seen just once. This CDR3 region has 13 residues. With 5 bases removed from V and 4 bases from J, the gap between germline ends came to 11 bases. The germline V gene encodes CDR1 SQVTM and CDR2 ANQGSEA. Sequenced input: PBMCs. The chain combines TRBV29-1 with TRBJ2-2; D unresolved. This clonotype was obtained from a human donor with T large granular lymphocyte leukemia. Some clones in this sample may be carry-over from other donors' samples. The CDR3 DNA reads TGCAGCGTTCGTACGAGGACCACCGGGGAGCTGTTTTTT. Translated, it gives CSVRTRTTGELFF.